This T cell receptor (delta chain) comes out of a study of gamma-delta chains in newborns, infants, children. Study information: Microbial exposure reportedly drives polyclonal innate γδ T cell expansion after birth.

The CDR3 is 19 residues long. Germline CDR1 is GEAIGNYY and CDR2 is EKD. TCRdb reanalyzed the reads using CATT. The data hold 7,500 or so delta-chain clones, with around 10% observed a single time. A remark on this clone: Given a much more abundant clone one base away, this may be a read error. The identical CDR3 is also encoded by other nucleotide sequences in the sample.

Sequenced material: blood. This chain links TRDV2 with TRDJ1; 7 bases line up with TRDD3. The origin of this receptor is a child who was a newborn, infant or young child, either healthy, febrile or measles-vaccinated (not recorded which). For the CDR3, the DNA is TGCGCCTGTGACACTCTCTCTGGGGGGCGAACCCCGTACACCGATAAACTCATCTTT. Amino acid sequence: CACDTLSGGRTPYTDKLIF.